Listed below are T cell receptor beta chains from one sample, sequenced in a study of graft-versus-host responses after intestinal transplantation. The assay was immunoSEQ multiplex PCR, and TCRdb's table has in-frame clones only and misses some. Of about 120,000 clones in the sample, roughly 91% were seen once. No antigen is known for these receptors. This material consisted of unstimulated CD4+ T cells sorted from spleen or lymph node cells, taken before intestinal transplant. The receptors were gathered from a human donor who received an intestinal transplant. Each CDR3 is given with its conserved first and last residue. Fields, in order: V gene, D gene, J gene, clone size, CDR3 protein, CDR3 DNA. D genes are given only for firm matches. Clone size is stated in some rows and not others, as once, few, many or a class when expanded.

TRBV6-1	.	TRBJ1-3	.	CASSEASPRERNTIYF	TGTGCCAGCAGTGAAGCGTCCCCTCGGGAGCGAAACACCATATATTTT
TRBV6-5	.	TRBJ2-7	.	CASTLGGSNSYEQYF	TGTGCCAGTACCCTCGGGGGCAGTAACTCCTACGAGCAGTACTTC
TRBV6-5	TRBD2	TRBJ2-3	.	CASSYSGTSRNTQYF	TGTGCCAGCAGTTACTCGGGGACTAGCAGAAATACGCAGTATTTT
TRBV25-1	.	TRBJ2-1	once	CAYCTPINEQFF	TGTGCCTACTGTACCCCCATCAATGAGCAGTTCTTC
TRBV9	.	TRBJ2-1	.	CASSVNVWNEQFF	TGTGCCAGCAGCGTCAATGTGTGGAATGAGCAGTTCTTC
TRBV7-9	.	TRBJ1-1	.	CASSPRRTEAFF	TGTGCCAGCAGCCCGAGACGTACTGAAGCTTTCTTT
TRBV7-9	TRBD1	TRBJ1-1	.	CASSSGQDTEAFF	TGTGCCAGCAGCTCGGGACAGGACACTGAAGCTTTCTTT
TRBV6-6	.	TRBJ1-3	.	CASSTPGWVGNTIYF	TGTGCCAGCAGTACCCCCGGGTGGGTGGGAAACACCATATATTTT
TRBV29-1	.	TRBJ2-5	.	CSGATTETQYF	TGCAGCGGGGCGACGACCGAGACCCAGTACTTC
TRBV6-1	.	TRBJ1-5	.	CAIAGPLGNQPQHF	TGTGCCATCGCCGGGCCCCTAGGCAATCAGCCCCAGCATTTT
TRBV6-1	.	TRBJ1-2	.	CASSEGGGWGYGYTF	TGTGCCAGCAGTGAAGGGGGTGGTTGGGGCTATGGCTACACCTTC
TRBV6-1	TRBD2	TRBJ2-7	once	CASSPPGREWQYF	TGTGCCAGCAGTCCCCCGGGGCGGGAGTGGCAGTACTTC
TRBV9	.	TRBJ2-1	.	CASSVGLDPSYNEQFF	TGTGCCAGCAGCGTAGGGCTAGACCCCTCCTACAATGAGCAGTTCTTC
TRBV6-5	.	TRBJ1-2	.	CASSDNLYTF	TGTGCCAGCAGTGACAATCTCTACACCTTC
TRBV7-2	.	TRBJ2-7	.	CASSPGGWLARPGEQYF	TGTGCCAGCAGCCCCGGAGGATGGCTAGCGAGGCCGGGGGAGCAGTACTTC
TRBV6-1	.	TRBJ2-7	.	CASSEELISYEQYF	TGTGCCAGCAGTGAAGAGCTGATTTCCTACGAGCAGTACTTC
TRBV5-8	.	TRBJ1-2	.	CASSGRNYYGYTF	TGTGCCAGCAGCGGACGAAACTACTATGGCTACACCTTC
TRBV15	.	TRBJ2-2	once	CATSRGGSSGELFF	TGTGCCACCAGCAGAGGAGGAAGCAGCGGGGAGCTGTTTTTT
TRBV7-2	TRBD2	TRBJ2-5	once	CASSWTRETQYF	TGTGCCAGCAGCTGGACTAGAGAGACCCAGTACTTC
TRBV7-9	.	TRBJ2-7	.	CASSPKPYEQYF	TGTGCCAGCAGCCCAAAACCGTACGAGCAGTACTTC
TRBV2	.	TRBJ1-2	.	CASSEEGKAFSYGYTF	TGTGCCAGCAGTGAAGAGGGGAAGGCTTTTAGCTATGGCTACACCTTC
TRBV6-5	.	TRBJ2-1	once	CASSRSWGLSSEQFF	TGTGCCAGCAGTCGATCTTGGGGCCTAAGCAGTGAGCAGTTCTTC
TRBV7-9	.	TRBJ2-7	few	CASSLEGLEQYF	TGTGCCAGCAGCTTAGAAGGGCTCGAGCAGTACTTC
TRBV7-9	.	TRBJ2-1	.	CASSVASDEQFF	TGTGCCAGCAGCGTAGCGTCAGATGAGCAGTTCTTC
TRBV30	.	TRBJ2-7	.	CAWSGFDRHPYEQYF	TGTGCCTGGAGTGGATTCGACCGACATCCCTACGAGCAGTACTTC